Detailed here is one TCR beta chain. Its antigen has not been determined. Qualities for individual bases were not recorded, and no much larger clone is one base off. Using the deep immunoSEQ assay, multiplex PCR amplified TCR CDR3 regions from genomic DNA. Extracted genomic DNA from each cell subset was distributed evenly across all wells of several immunoSEQ 96-well plates, and each plate was treated as a replicate. Each replicate PCR for sorted subsets received about 200 ng genomic DNA, equal to tens of thousands of T cell genomes. The purified libraries were quantified using a Qubit 3.0 fluorometer, sized with a Bioanalyzer 2100, and then quantified again using the KAPA Library Quantification kit. Every immunoSEQ 96-well plate was sequenced on a separate single-read 150-cycle Illumina NextSeq 550 flow cell. The authors' pipeline ran thus. Because only junctional sequences without quality scores were contained in the immunoSEQ output, filtering matching that applied to full-length reads could not be performed. To assign V/J genes and CDR3, sequences were annotated using PyIR, a Python wrapper for IgBLAST v1.9, with IMGT germline references. Reads were removed for weak V/J assignments (E-value above 1e-6), missing CDR3, stop codons, out-of-frame junctions, or ambiguous translated residues. V3J clonotypes were defined as sequences sharing an identical inferred V gene, J gene, and CDR3 amino acid sequence. To compute the percentage overlap between repertoires, the number of shared unique clonotypes was divided by the size of the smaller repertoire. RTK rarefaction, the Chao1 estimator, and Recon v2.1 estimates of unobserved clonotypes were used to assess repertoire richness. For all TCRbeta clonotypes obtained by the gDNA method from four donors, generation probabilities were computed with OLGA. The clones in this table, taken by TCRdb from immuneACCESS, are in-frame only. Not every clone is retained; where verified, under half of the shortfall comes from an unresolved V gene, and the cause of the rest is unknown. V and J calls and clone size are as listed in that table; D and trimming were resolved from the DNA. The sample data list about 730,000 clones, and roughly 72% of these were observed just once. The biggest ten clones account for approximately 1.7% of the sample.

The data are from a study of shared clonotypes between healthy human individuals (dated by TCRdb to 2018 to 2020). The study in broad terms: Three men and a couple of women, aged 18 to 49 years, made up the cohort. For each donor, three plates each were used for CD4 naive and CD4 memory, two plates were used for CD8 naive, and one plate was used for CD8 memory. Blood TCR repertoires of five healthy adults were deeply sequenced to estimate repertoire size and the extent of clonotype sharing between individuals. Different laboratories and diverse techniques were used to prepare libraries and sequence TCR repertoires, to increase sequencing depth and limit assay-specific biases. Per donor, leukapheresis produced somewhere between about 0.8 and 9 billion PBMCs. What the research found in general, with its limitations: Sampling was restricted to blood, and TCR repertoires in tissue are likely to differ from TCR repertoires in blood. Higher generation probabilities were observed for clonotypes shared by all four sorted-subset donors than for non-shared clonotypes. Pairwise subsampling led to the expectation that sequencing depth would affect the degree of clonotype sharing among donors. Even with the large sequencing depth, rarefaction of the sorted-subset datasets indicated that sequencing was incomplete. Naive subsets generally had larger estimated clonotype richness than memory subsets. The small number of donors limited the genetic and exposure-history diversity represented. Sharing across four donors was observed for approximately 5% of naive CD4, under 4% of naive CD8, 2.3% of memory CD4, and around 0.42% of memory CD8 clonotypes.

From cysteine to phenylalanine, the CDR3 is 15 amino acids long. The read is trimmed to its CDR3 DNA, 45 bases read in frame from base 1. According to the germline V gene, CDR1 reads MDHEN and CDR2 reads SYDVKM. Ends trimmed: V by 7 bases, J by 1 base; bases unmatched to a gene: 6. Healthy HIV-negative adults with no recently reported acute infections or vaccinations were included as donors. All donors were Caucasian adults living in Nashville, Tennessee, USA. CD4+ T cells were enriched by magnetic negative selection; naive cells were then positively selected on CD45RA, and the negative fraction formed the memory subset. Blood was obtained by leukapheresis, after which PBMCs were separated by Ficoll-Histopaque density gradient centrifugation and cryopreserved in liquid nitrogen vapor phase. Purity and quantity of every magnetically sorted T cell population were checked by analytical flow cytometry. Genomic DNA was isolated from each sorted fraction and quantified by UV absorbance on a Nanodrop 2000c.

The sample was memory CD4+ T cells sorted from blood. The intended sense of this specimen's cell subset or site label: CD45RA-negative fraction. The sequence joins TRBV28 to TRBJ1-2, and 10 junctional nucleotides match TRBD1. The receptor was isolated from a young woman in good health. The CDR3 amino acid sequence is: CASTLRTGGNYGYTF. The nucleotide sequence is given as TGTGCCAGCACCCTAAGGACAGGGGGTAACTATGGCTACACCTTC.